Each of the 27 T cell receptor beta chains below was sequenced from the same sample in a study of cytomegalovirus exposure and HLA in healthy donors. Researchers ran the PCR with 60 Vbeta and 13 Jbeta primers. Clones were sequenced by immunoSEQ multiplex PCR, and TCRdb holds only the in-frame ones, with some missing. The repertoire shows about 49,000 clones; the top ten hold around 12%. The sample taken for sequencing was PBMCs. The receptor source for this set is a man aged 18-30 years in good health and CMV-seropositive.

This chain joins TRBV19 and TRBJ1-5; the D gene is possibly TRBD1 (5 bases). Between the trimmed V and J ends, which lost 5 bases and 5 bases, there was a span of 16 bases. CDR1 and CDR2 from the germline V gene are LNHDA and SQIVND (reference sequence). The CDR3 runs to 15 residues. The CDR3 reads CASSGANKGYQPQHF. CDR3 in DNA: TGTGCCAGTAGTGGGGCGAACAAGGGGTATCAGCCCCAGCATTTT.

The chain has TRBV2 and TRBJ2-7, with D hard to call. Per germline, CDR1 SNHLY and CDR2 FYNNEI. CDR3 length: 11 amino acids. The germline V and J ends were trimmed by 4 bases and 3 bases, with 4 bases remaining between them. The CDR3 region is CASSGGYEQYF. The DNA for the CDR3 is TGTGCCAGCAGTGGCGGCTACGAGCAGTACTTC.

The J gene is TRBJ2-3, the V gene TRBV5-5; 8 nucleotides agree with TRBD2. Per germline, CDR1 SGHKS and CDR2 YYEKEE (reference sequence). After removal of 4 bases from V and 0 bases from J, the junction contained 4 bases not matched to a gene. This CDR3 comprises 15 residues. The CDR3 DNA follows: TGTGCCAGCAGCATTAGCGGGGTTAGCACAGATACGCAGTATTTT. It translates to CASSISGVSTDTQYF. Complete variable domain (other parts from reference TRBV5-5 and TRBJ2-3): DAGVTQSPTHLIKTRGQQVTLRCSPISGHKSVSWYQQVLGQGPQFIFQYYEKEERGRGNFPDRFSARQFPNYSSELNVNALLLGDSALYLCASSISGVSTDTQYFGPGTRLTVL.

V usage is TRBV27 and J usage is TRBJ2-1; 8 bases align to TRBD2. The CDR3 extends over 12 amino acids. After removal of 7 bases from V and 9 bases from J, the junction contained 5 bases not matched to a gene. Germline assignment: CDR1 MNHEY and CDR2 SMNVEV (reference sequence). CDR3 sequence (DNA): TGTGCCAGCACCGGGAGGGCCAGTGAGCAGTTCTTC. It yields the protein CASTGRASEQFF.

The V gene is TRBV11-3, the J gene TRBJ2-3; TRBD1 is a possible D gene (6 bases). The CDR3 runs 13 residues. V was shortened by 8 bases and J by 4 bases, with 13 bases between the two germline ends. The germline CDR1 and CDR2 sequences are SGHNT and YENEEA. CDR3 sequence: CASARGSADTQYF. The CDR3 DNA reads as TGTGCCAGCGCCAGGGGAAGCGCAGATACGCAGTATTTT.

This chain joins TRBV5-6 and TRBJ2-7; 7 nucleotides line up with TRBD1. This CDR3 spans 13 amino acids. CDR1 SGHDT and CDR2 YYEEEE come from the germline V gene. The V segment lost 4 bases and the J segment 7 bases; nucleotides outside the gene matches: 8. The CDR3 nucleotides read TGTGCCAGCAGCGTGGGGACAGTAGGAGAGCAGTACTTC. This codes for CASSVGTVGEQYF.

The rearrangement links TRBV11-2 to TRBJ2-1, with 13 bases that match TRBD2. The ends lost 0 bases at V and 4 bases at J; junction bases unmatched: 12. Germline CDR1 is SGHAT and CDR2 is FQNNGV. The CDR3 covers 20 residues. The CDR3 spells CASSLDRPLAGGPTYNEQFF. The CDR3 DNA reads as TGTGCCAGCAGCTTAGACCGCCCACTAGCGGGAGGGCCTACGTACAATGAGCAGTTCTTC.

This sequence joins TRBV5-6 and TRBJ2-5; 7 positions agree with TRBD1. Per the germline V gene, CDR1 is SGHDT and CDR2 is YYEEEE. The CDR3 consists of 15 residues. The V and J ends lost 4 bases and 5 bases, in that order; junction bases with no gene match: 11. The CDR3 spells CASSVLDREGETQYF. CDR3 in DNA: TGTGCCAGCAGCGTACTTGACAGGGAAGGGGAGACCCAGTACTTC.

The CDR3 region has the DNA TGTGCCAGCAGCTTAACCCCTAATCCGACAGCTTACGAGCAGTACTTC. It yields the protein CASSLTPNPTAYEQYF. V and J are TRBV7-3 and TRBJ2-7; possibly TRBD1 for D (5 bases). Germline V gene data show CDR1 as SGHTA and CDR2 as FQGTGA. The V gene lost 0 bases and the J gene lost 4 bases, with 16 bases spanning the gap. The CDR3 totals 16 residues.

The rearrangement uses TRBV2 and TRBJ1-4; 7 nucleotides match TRBD1. This CDR3 has 10 amino acids. Trimming at V came to 11 bases and at J to 12 bases, leaving 6 bases not matched to a gene. CDR1 and CDR2 from the germline V gene are SNHLY and FYNNEI. The DNA for the CDR3 is TGTGCCGGAGGACAGGAAGAACTGTTTTTT. Translation: CAGGQEELFF.

The chain has TRBV2 and TRBJ1-1; D remains unclear. CDR3 length equals 13 residues. V dropped 7 bases and J dropped 0 bases, with 9 bases sitting between them. From germline, CDR1 is SNHLY and CDR2 FYNNEI. The chain's CDR3 is CASTGFMNTEAFF. CDR3 coding DNA: TGTGCCAGCACGGGTTTCATGAACACTGAAGCTTTCTTT.

The rearrangement uses TRBV30 and TRBJ2-2; 11 bases align to TRBD2. The CDR3 has 19 residues. The V segment lost 0 bases and the J segment 2 bases; nucleotides outside the gene matches: 11. From germline, CDR1 is GTSNPN and CDR2 SVGIG (reference sequence). CDR3 coding DNA: TGTGCCTGGAGTGTCATAGCGGGAGGGTGGGGGGTAAACACCGGGGAGCTGTTTTTT. It is translated as CAWSVIAGGWGVNTGELFF.

The genes are TRBV7-8 and TRBJ2-7; weak D call: TRBD1 (6 bases). The length of the CDR3 is 14 residues. With 5 bases removed from V and 3 bases from J, the gap between germline ends came to 14 bases. Germline V gene data show CDR1 as SGHVS and CDR2 as FQNEAQ. CDR3 in amino acids: CASSTDSSSYEQYF. CDR3 coding DNA: TGTGCCAGCAGCACGGACAGTTCTAGCTACGAGCAGTACTTC.

The rearrangement joins TRBV9 to TRBJ2-2; TRBD2 aligns across 9 bases. Germline V gene sequence: CDR1 SGDLS, CDR2 YYNGEE. This CDR3 has 18 amino acids. Trimming cost V 3 bases and J 4 bases; bases outside gene matches: 13. The CDR3 sequence: CASSAELPSGVGTGELFF. The CDR3 region has the DNA TGTGCCAGCAGCGCCGAACTGCCTAGCGGGGTGGGCACCGGGGAGCTGTTTTTT.

The chain couples TRBV7-9 to TRBJ1-2; 7 bases fit TRBD1. Germline V gene data show CDR1 as SEHNR and CDR2 as FQNEAQ (reference sequence). The CDR3 runs 14 residues. The junction had 7 bases not matched to a gene; V was cut back by 1 base and J by 8 bases. For the CDR3, the DNA is TGTGCCAGCAGCTTAGGACAGGGAATGAGAGGCTACACCTTC. Residues: CASSLGQGMRGYTF.

The chain recombines TRBV7-9 with TRBJ2-3; D possibly corresponds to TRBD1 (6 bases). The CDR3 totals 15 residues. Per germline, CDR1 SEHNR and CDR2 FQNEAQ (reference sequence). Trimming pared 4 bases from V and 1 base from J, leaving 12 bases between. CDR3 DNA sequence: TGTGCCAGCAGCTCGAGGGCAGGGGGCACAGATACGCAGTATTTT. This codes for CASSSRAGGTDTQYF.

The rearrangement links TRBV4-1 to TRBJ2-2; 7 bases line up with TRBD1. The V gene end was trimmed by 1 base and the J gene end by 1 base; junction bases not matched to a gene: 12. The CDR3 is 19 residues long. Germline CDR1 reads MGHRA; CDR2 reads YSYEKL. CDR3 sequence: CASSQGRARSGGNTGELFF. CDR3 sequence (DNA): TGCGCCAGCAGCCAAGGACGGGCCCGTTCAGGGGGGAACACCGGGGAGCTGTTTTTT.

V gene TRBV15 combines with J gene TRBJ2-6; the D is unclear. The CDR3 extends over 15 amino acids. Trimming stripped 1 base from V and 1 base from J, with 5 bases between. In germline, CDR1 is LNHNV, CDR2 YYDKDF (reference sequence). CDR3 nucleotides: TGTGCCACCAGCAGAGCCGGTTCTGGGGCCAACGTCCTGACTTTC. Translation: CATSRAGSGANVLTF.

The chain recombines TRBV5-1 with TRBJ1-1; weak D call: TRBD1 (6 bases). Trimming took off 5 bases at V and 7 bases at J, with 15 bases between the two ends. In germline, CDR1 is SGHRS, CDR2 YFSETQ. The CDR3 contains 13 residues. CDR3 nucleotides: TGCGCCAGCAGAACGACAGGCAGTCATGAAGCTTTCTTT. The encoded protein is CASRTTGSHEAFF. Looking up the rest from reference TRBV5-1 and TRBJ1-1 gives the full variable domain: KAGVTQTPRYLIKTRGQQVTLSCSPISGHRSVSWYQQTPGQGLQFLFEYFSETQRNKGNFPGRFSGRQFSNSRSEMNVSTLELGDSALYLCASRTTGSHEAFFGQGTRLTVV.

The gene calls are TRBV4-2 and TRBJ2-7; TRBD2 aligns across 13 bases. Trimming took 1 base from V and 2 from J; bases not matched to a gene: 2. Germline V CDR1 and CDR2: LGHNA, YNFKEQ. The CDR3 has 16 residues. CDR3 sequence reads: CASSQAGTSGTYEQYF. CDR3 DNA sequence: TGTGCCAGCAGCCAAGCCGGGACTAGCGGGACCTACGAGCAGTACTTC.

The chain has TRBV10-2 and TRBJ2-3, with 8 bases matching TRBD2. This CDR3 is 16 amino acids long. Germline V gives CDR1 WSHSY, CDR2 SAAADI. V lost 5 bases and J lost 4; bases outside the gene matches: 11. CDR3 residues: CASSLSSGSGADTQYF. The CDR3, as DNA: TGCGCCAGCAGTCTGAGCAGCGGGAGCGGAGCAGATACGCAGTATTTT.

The chain joins TRBV9 to TRBJ2-7; 8 nucleotides align to TRBD1. Germline CDR1 and CDR2: SGDLS and YYNGEE. The J segment lost 2 bases and the V segment lost 3 bases, leaving 7 bases of the junction unmatched. The CDR3 has 15 residues. The CDR3: CASSEGQASTYEQYF. The CDR3 DNA follows: TGTGCCAGCAGCGAGGGACAGGCTTCTACCTACGAGCAGTACTTC.

The gene calls are TRBV28 and TRBJ2-7, with 9 bases that match TRBD1. CDR1 is MDHEN, CDR2 SYDVKM, per germline. CDR3 length equals 16 residues. Trimming at V came to 6 bases and at J to 5 bases, leaving 14 bases not matched to a gene. Here the CDR3 reads CASRRSGTGYPNEQYF. Written as DNA, the CDR3 is TGTGCCAGCAGACGCTCTGGGACAGGGTACCCCAACGAGCAGTACTTC.

This rearrangement joins TRBV25-1 to TRBJ2-3; a possible D gene is TRBD2 (6 bases). V was pared by 8 bases and J by 2 bases, with 11 bases between. The CDR3 has 13 amino acids. Germline V CDR1 and CDR2: MGHDK, SYGVNS. The CDR3 sequence: CASLTGDTDTQYF. The DNA for the CDR3 is TGTGCCAGCCTTACGGGGGACACAGATACGCAGTATTTT. Filled out from reference TRBV25-1 and TRBJ2-3, the complete variable domain reads EADIYQTPRYLVIGTGKKITLECSQTMGHDKMYWYQQDPGMELHLIHYSYGVNSTEKGDLSSESTVSRIRTEHFPLTLESARPSHTSQYLCASLTGDTDTQYFGPGTRLTVL.

With respect to this clone: It is unclear where the CDR3 begins or ends on the DNA, so no DNA is shown, and the CDR3 is as TCRdb lists it. The rearrangement uses TRBV10-3 and TRBJ2-5; the table's D call, TRBD1, was not checked against the DNA. Germline CDR1 ENHRY, CDR2 SYGVKD. From its first to its last residue, the CDR3 has 24 amino acids. The CDR3 sequence: CAIRTGTGGTSSTSGPDRWYEQYF.

The chain has TRBV28 and TRBJ2-3; D is possibly TRBD2 (5 bases). With 7 bases removed from V and 0 bases from J, the gap between germline ends came to 14 bases. This CDR3 is built from 15 residues. Germline CDR1 MDHEN, CDR2 SYDVKM. The CDR3 nucleotides read TGTGCCAGCACCCCAAGGACGGGAAGCACAGATACGCAGTATTTT. Protein sequence: CASTPRTGSTDTQYF.

The J gene is TRBJ2-5, the V gene TRBV30; D not certain. The length of the CDR3 is 11 residues. CDR1 and CDR2 (germline): GTSNPN, SVGIG (reference sequence). V lost 3 bases to trimming and J lost 2 bases, with 4 bases between them. CDR3: CAWRSQETQYF. The CDR3, as DNA: TGTGCCTGGAGGTCACAAGAGACCCAGTACTTC.